A selection of T cell receptor beta chains follows, all from one sample in a study of blood T cell repertoires in COVID-19. Repertoires were generated with immunoSEQ multiplex PCR, while TCRdb's copy carries only in-frame clones and drops some. Of approximately 270,000 clones detected, roughly 88% appear once; the ten largest clones hold 3.5% to 5.5%. The sample comprised PBMCs or T cells enriched from blood (not recorded which). These receptors came from a woman aged 25 to 39 who had recovered from COVID-19. Both conserved end residues are part of each CDR3. Each record gives: clone size, V gene, D gene, J gene, CDR3 protein, CDR3 DNA. The D gene is left open where the match is weak. The size entry is marked missing in some rows and otherwise reads once, few, many or a size class.

clone_size: medium-sized; v_call: TRBV6-4; d_call: TRBD1; j_call: TRBJ1-2; cdr3_aa: CASSDSGTGGYTF; cdr3_nt: TGTGCCAGCAGTGACTCCGGGACAGGTGGCTACACCTTC
clone_size: .; v_call: TRBV2; d_call: .; j_call: TRBJ1-1; cdr3_aa: CASRALDGDTEAFF; cdr3_nt: TGTGCCAGCAGAGCCCTAGACGGGGACACTGAAGCTTTCTTT
clone_size: .; v_call: TRBV7-9; d_call: TRBD1; j_call: TRBJ1-3; cdr3_aa: CASSTGQAGNTIYF; cdr3_nt: TGTGCCAGCAGCACCGGACAGGCTGGAAACACCATATATTTT
clone_size: few; v_call: TRBV28; d_call: TRBD1; j_call: TRBJ2-3; cdr3_aa: CASTGTGGSRDTQYF; cdr3_nt: TGTGCCAGCACCGGGACAGGGGGTAGCAGAGATACGCAGTATTTT
clone_size: .; v_call: TRBV6-5; d_call: .; j_call: TRBJ1-3; cdr3_aa: CASRAGPVNTIYF; cdr3_nt: TGTGCCAGCAGAGCAGGCCCTGTAAACACCATATATTTT
clone_size: .; v_call: TRBV11-2; d_call: TRBD1; j_call: TRBJ1-1; cdr3_aa: CASSLDIRRHRGRNTEAFF; cdr3_nt: TGTGCCAGCAGCTTAGATATCCGTAGGCACAGGGGGCGAAACACTGAAGCTTTCTTT
clone_size: .; v_call: TRBV6-5; d_call: .; j_call: TRBJ1-1; cdr3_aa: CASSYPQGVAFF; cdr3_nt: TGTGCCAGCAGTTACCCCCAGGGTGTAGCTTTCTTT
clone_size: .; v_call: TRBV21-1; d_call: .; j_call: TRBJ1-1; cdr3_aa: CASSPFLGQGAEAFF; cdr3_nt: TGTGCCAGCAGCCCGTTCCTAGGACAGGGGGCTGAAGCTTTCTTT
clone_size: .; v_call: TRBV10-3; d_call: TRBD1; j_call: TRBJ1-2; cdr3_aa: CAISESGTGVNSNYGYTF; cdr3_nt: TGTGCCATCAGTGAGTCGGGGACAGGGGTCAACTCAAACTATGGCTACACCTTC
clone_size: .; v_call: TRBV29-1; d_call: .; j_call: TRBJ2-7; cdr3_aa: CSVRGSYEQYF; cdr3_nt: TGCAGCGTCCGGGGATCCTACGAGCAGTACTTC
clone_size: .; v_call: TRBV2; d_call: .; j_call: TRBJ2-3; cdr3_aa: CASRIFRGPTDTQYF; cdr3_nt: TGTGCCAGCAGGATATTCAGGGGCCCCACAGATACGCAGTATTTT
clone_size: .; v_call: TRBV10-2; d_call: .; j_call: TRBJ1-2; cdr3_aa: CASSDQYYGYTF; cdr3_nt: TGCGCCAGCAGTGACCAGTACTATGGCTACACCTTC
clone_size: .; v_call: TRBV24-1; d_call: TRBD1; j_call: TRBJ2-4; cdr3_aa: CATSDFPRQGAKNIQYF; cdr3_nt: TGTGCCACCAGTGATTTTCCGAGACAGGGAGCCAAAAACATTCAGTACTTC
clone_size: many; v_call: TRBV16; d_call: TRBD2; j_call: TRBJ2-7; cdr3_aa: CASSRSTSASYEQYF; cdr3_nt: TGTGCCAGCAGCCGTTCCACTAGCGCCTCCTACGAGCAGTACTTC
clone_size: .; v_call: TRBV27; d_call: TRBD1; j_call: TRBJ1-6; cdr3_aa: CASIGQGNSPLHF; cdr3_nt: TGTGCCAGCATCGGACAGGGGAATTCACCCCTCCACTTT
clone_size: .; v_call: TRBV27; d_call: TRBD1; j_call: TRBJ1-2; cdr3_aa: CASSRQGRYGYTF; cdr3_nt: TGTGCCAGCAGTCGACAGGGGAGGTATGGCTACACCTTC
clone_size: .; v_call: TRBV23-1; d_call: .; j_call: TRBJ1-5; cdr3_aa: CASSLLTGGNSNQPQHF; cdr3_nt: TGCGCCAGCAGTCTTCTGACTGGTGGAAATAGCAATCAGCCCCAGCATTTT
clone_size: .; v_call: TRBV2; d_call: .; j_call: TRBJ1-1; cdr3_aa: CASSVGGGGTEAFF; cdr3_nt: TGTGCCAGCAGTGTTGGCGGGGGCGGCACTGAAGCTTTCTTT
clone_size: few; v_call: TRBV18; d_call: .; j_call: TRBJ2-7; cdr3_aa: CASSPPMADLAYEQYF; cdr3_nt: TGTGCCAGCTCACCCCCCATGGCAGACCTAGCCTACGAGCAGTACTTC
clone_size: .; v_call: TRBV5-1; d_call: .; j_call: TRBJ2-7; cdr3_aa: CASSLTGTLYEQYF; cdr3_nt: TGCGCCAGCAGCTTGACAGGGACCCTCTACGAGCAGTACTTC